The source of this T cell receptor beta chain is a study of CD4 and CD8 cells across lung adenocarcinoma regions. Donors had localized lung adenocarcinoma, a non-small cell lung cancer. TCRdb re-called the PCR reads through MiXCR, storing one row per CDR3 protein. In the table there are almost 5,000 distinct CDR3 sequences, 60% of which are singletons. The sequence derives from a male donor with lung adenocarcinoma. The CD4 and CD8 labels of this study may be unreliable. Sequencing was performed on CD4+ T cells from the center of a lung tumor.

This chain's CDR3 is CASSERTGGFWQFF. The CDR3 nucleotides read TGTGCCAGCAGTGAAAGGACAGGGGGCTTCTGGCAGTTCTTC. This chain connects TRBV6-1 to TRBJ2-1, with 11 bases aligning to TRBD1. Germline V CDR1 and CDR2: MNHNS, SASEGT. V gave up 2 bases and J gave up 12 bases; unmatched junction bases: 6. This CDR3 has 14 residues.